A selection of T cell receptor beta chains follows, all from one sample in a study of vaccination and CD4 T cells after COVID-19. TCRdb re-called the PCR reads with MiXCR, one entry per CDR3 protein. This table has 7,500 or so distinct CDR3 sequences, about a fifth appearing once. For these TCRs, the target antigens are not known. This specimen consisted of CD4+ T cells from blood, cultured in vitro, obtained after SARS-CoV-2 vaccination. Receptors originate from a human donor who had recovered from COVID-19. Both conserved end residues are trimmed from each CDR3.

j_call v_call cdr3_aa
TRBJ1-6 TRBV28 ASGDPLH
TRBJ2-5 TRBV6-2/TRBV6-3 ASTLRGTGLETQY
TRBJ2-3 TRBV6-5 ASSYAQGARGDTQY
TRBJ2-2 TRBV19 ASRTGVVTGELF
TRBJ2-1 TRBV24-1 ATSDLQEGTSGGAEQF
TRBJ2-3 TRBV4-3 ASSQESGTSGRDTQY
TRBJ2-5 TRBV4-2 ASSQDYNSETQY
TRBJ2-3 TRBV5-1 ASSLQDTQY
TRBJ1-2 TRBV6-1 ASSKTGGTGYT
TRBJ2-5 TRBV6-1 ASRERTPETQY
TRBJ2-1 TRBV4-1 ASSPGTGRGISNEQF
TRBJ1-3 TRBV7-2 ASRQSSGNTIY
TRBJ2-1 TRBV2 ASSVIIEGEQF
TRBJ2-5 TRBV20-1 SAAPGAGQKTQY
TRBJ1-6 TRBV6-7 ATRIGVQSPLH
TRBJ1-6 TRBV12-3/TRBV12-4 ASSTPDRENSPLH
TRBJ2-1 TRBV27 ASSLTRRPYNEQF
TRBJ1-2 TRBV11-2 ASSLRGAKGYT
TRBJ2-3 TRBV7-2 ASSPGLTGTQY
TRBJ2-3 TRBV6-1 ASSPTGSGTQY
TRBJ1-1 TRBV28 ASSLRWGGTEAF
TRBJ2-1 TRBV6-1 ASTAGGASYNEQF
TRBJ2-5 TRBV20-1 SATDSGGKETQY
TRBJ1-5 TRBV24-1 ATSGTGSNQPQH
TRBJ2-3 TRBV20-1 SAHFPGQGRPDTQY
TRBJ2-1 TRBV28 ASSSGSSPNEQF
TRBJ2-2 TRBV4-3 ASSRAPPRTSGNVGELF
TRBJ1-3 TRBV7-2 ASSLGYSGNTIY
TRBJ2-5 TRBV5-6 ASSFSGVEY
TRBJ2-5 TRBV7-2 ASSRGLAGGETQY